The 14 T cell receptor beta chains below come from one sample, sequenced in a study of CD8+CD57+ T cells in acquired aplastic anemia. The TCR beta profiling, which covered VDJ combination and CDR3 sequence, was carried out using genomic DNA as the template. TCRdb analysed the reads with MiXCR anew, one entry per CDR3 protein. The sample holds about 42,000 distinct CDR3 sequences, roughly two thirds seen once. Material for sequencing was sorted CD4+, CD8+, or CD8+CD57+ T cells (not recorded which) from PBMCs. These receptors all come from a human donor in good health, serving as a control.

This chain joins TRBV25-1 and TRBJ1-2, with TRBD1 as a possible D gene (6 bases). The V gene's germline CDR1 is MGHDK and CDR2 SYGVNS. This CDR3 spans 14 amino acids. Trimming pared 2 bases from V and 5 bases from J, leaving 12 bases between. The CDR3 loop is CASSEQGPRYGYTF. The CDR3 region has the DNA TGTGCCAGCAGTGAACAGGGGCCGAGGTATGGCTACACCTTC.

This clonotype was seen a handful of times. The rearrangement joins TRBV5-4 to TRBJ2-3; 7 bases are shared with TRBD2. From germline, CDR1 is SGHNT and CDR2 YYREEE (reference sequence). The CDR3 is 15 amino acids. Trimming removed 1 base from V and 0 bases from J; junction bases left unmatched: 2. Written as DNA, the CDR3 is TGTGCCAGCAGCTTGTCGGGGGGTAGCACAGATACGCAGTATTTT. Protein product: CASSLSGGSTDTQYF.

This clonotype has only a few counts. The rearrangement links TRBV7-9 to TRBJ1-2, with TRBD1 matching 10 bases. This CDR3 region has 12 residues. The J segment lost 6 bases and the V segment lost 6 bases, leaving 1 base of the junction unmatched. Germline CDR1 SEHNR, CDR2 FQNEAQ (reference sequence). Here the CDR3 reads CASRGQGNGYTF. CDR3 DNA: TGTGCCAGCAGGGGACAGGGGAATGGCTACACCTTC.

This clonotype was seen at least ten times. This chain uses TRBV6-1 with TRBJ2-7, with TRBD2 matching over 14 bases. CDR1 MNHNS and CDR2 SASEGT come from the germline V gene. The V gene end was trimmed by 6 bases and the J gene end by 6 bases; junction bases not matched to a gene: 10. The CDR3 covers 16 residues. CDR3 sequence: CASSRLAGGLRSEQYF. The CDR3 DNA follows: TGTGCCAGCAGCCGACTAGCGGGGGGGCTCCGCAGCGAGCAGTACTTC.

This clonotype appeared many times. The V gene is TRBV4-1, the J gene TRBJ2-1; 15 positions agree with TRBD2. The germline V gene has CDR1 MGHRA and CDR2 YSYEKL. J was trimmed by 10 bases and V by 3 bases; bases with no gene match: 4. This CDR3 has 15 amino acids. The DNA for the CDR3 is TGCGCCAGCAGCCAGGGACTAGCGGGGGGTTACGAGCAGTTCTTC. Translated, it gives CASSQGLAGGYEQFF.

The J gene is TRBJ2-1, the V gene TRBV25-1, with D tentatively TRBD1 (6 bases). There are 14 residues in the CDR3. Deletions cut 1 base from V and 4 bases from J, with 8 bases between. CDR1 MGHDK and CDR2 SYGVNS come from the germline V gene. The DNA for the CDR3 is TGTGCCAGCAGTGAATTGGACAGTTACAATGAGCAGTTCTTC. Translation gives CASSELDSYNEQFF.

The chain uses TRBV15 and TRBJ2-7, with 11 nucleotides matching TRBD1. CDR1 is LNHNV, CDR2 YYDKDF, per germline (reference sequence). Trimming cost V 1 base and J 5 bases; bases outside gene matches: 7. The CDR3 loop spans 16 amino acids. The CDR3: CATSRGRGQGAHEQYF. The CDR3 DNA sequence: TGTGCCACCAGCAGAGGGAGAGGACAGGGGGCTCACGAGCAGTACTTC. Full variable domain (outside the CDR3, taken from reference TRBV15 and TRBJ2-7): DAMVIQNPRYQVTQFGKPVTLSCSQTLNHNVMYWYQQKSSQAPKLLFHYYDKDFNNEADTPDNFQSRRPNTSFCFLDIRSPGLGDTAMYLCATSRGRGQGAHEQYFGPGTRLTVT.

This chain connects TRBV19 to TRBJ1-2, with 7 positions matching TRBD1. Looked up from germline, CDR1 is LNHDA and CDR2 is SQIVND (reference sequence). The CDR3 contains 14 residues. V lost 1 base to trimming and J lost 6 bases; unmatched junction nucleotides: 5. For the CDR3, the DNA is TGTGCCAGTAGTATAGCCGACAGGGACCATGGCTACACCTTC. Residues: CASSIADRDHGYTF.

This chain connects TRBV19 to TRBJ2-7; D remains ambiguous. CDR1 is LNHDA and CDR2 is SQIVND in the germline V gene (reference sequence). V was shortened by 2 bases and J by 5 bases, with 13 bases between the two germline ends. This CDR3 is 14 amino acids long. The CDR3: CASSISGSLDEQYF. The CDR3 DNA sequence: TGTGCCAGTAGTATAAGTGGCTCTTTGGACGAGCAGTACTTC.

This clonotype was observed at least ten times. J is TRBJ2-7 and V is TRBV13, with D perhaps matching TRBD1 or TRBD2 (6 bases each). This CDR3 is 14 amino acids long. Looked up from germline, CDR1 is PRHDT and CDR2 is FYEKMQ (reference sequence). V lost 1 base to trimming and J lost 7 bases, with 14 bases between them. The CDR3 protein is CASSLAGGVGEQYF. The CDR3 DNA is TGTGCCAGCAGCTTAGCCGGGGGCGTAGGGGAGCAGTACTTC.

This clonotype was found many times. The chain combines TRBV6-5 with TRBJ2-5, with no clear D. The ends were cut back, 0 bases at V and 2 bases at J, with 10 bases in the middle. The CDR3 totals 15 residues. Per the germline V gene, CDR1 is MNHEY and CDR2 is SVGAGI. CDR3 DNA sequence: TGTGCCAGCAGTTACTCGCCAGCTCCACAAGAGACCCAGTACTTC. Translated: CASSYSPAPQETQYF.

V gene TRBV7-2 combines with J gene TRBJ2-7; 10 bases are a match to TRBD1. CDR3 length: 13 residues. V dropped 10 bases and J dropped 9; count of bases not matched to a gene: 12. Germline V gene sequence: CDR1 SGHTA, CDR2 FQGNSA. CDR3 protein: CATTGDRGGRQYF. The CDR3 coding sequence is TGTGCCACTACGGGGGACAGGGGAGGAAGGCAGTACTTC.

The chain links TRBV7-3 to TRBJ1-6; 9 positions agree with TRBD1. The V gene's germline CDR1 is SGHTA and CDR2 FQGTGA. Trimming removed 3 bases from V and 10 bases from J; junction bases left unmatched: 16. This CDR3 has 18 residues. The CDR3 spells CASSLVSVRDRAKSPLHF. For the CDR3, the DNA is TGTGCCAGCAGCTTGGTCTCCGTCCGGGACAGGGCGAAGTCACCCCTCCACTTT.

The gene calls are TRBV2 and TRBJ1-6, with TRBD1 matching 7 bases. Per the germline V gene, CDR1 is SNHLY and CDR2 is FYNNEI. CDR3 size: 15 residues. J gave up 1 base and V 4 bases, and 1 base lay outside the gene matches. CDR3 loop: CASSGQGSYNSPLHF. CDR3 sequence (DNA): TGTGCCAGCAGTGGACAGGGATCCTATAATTCACCCCTCCACTTT.